This TCR beta chain emerged from a study of blood T cells in healthy people across ages. Study outcomes and limitations: More naive CD4+ cells and higher diversity were found in long-lived than in aged donors.

Details on this clonotype: The antigen remains undetermined. The junction shows a germline mismatch at one end, possibly a read error.

Then a second PCR, running about 6 to 12 cycles, was carried out with a sample-barcoded 5' primer and a J-beta primer mix. Unique molecular identifiers of 12 random nucleotides labeled each cDNA. Using its own MiXCR run on the 5' RACE reads, TCRdb lists one record per CDR3 protein. This table holds around 1,900,000 distinct CDR3 sequences, roughly 43% found once. This CDR3 is 18 amino acids long. The germline gives CDR1 DFQATT, CDR2 SNEGSKA (reference sequence). Source material: blood. The chain links TRBV20-1 to TRBJ2-7; TRBD1 matches at 8 bases. The receptor comes from a human donor in good health. The CDR3 nucleotides read TGCAGTGTTAGAGACCTCCTATCCAGGGGGCATAATAACTACGAGCAGTACTTC. Translating gives CSVRDLLSRGHNNYEQYF.